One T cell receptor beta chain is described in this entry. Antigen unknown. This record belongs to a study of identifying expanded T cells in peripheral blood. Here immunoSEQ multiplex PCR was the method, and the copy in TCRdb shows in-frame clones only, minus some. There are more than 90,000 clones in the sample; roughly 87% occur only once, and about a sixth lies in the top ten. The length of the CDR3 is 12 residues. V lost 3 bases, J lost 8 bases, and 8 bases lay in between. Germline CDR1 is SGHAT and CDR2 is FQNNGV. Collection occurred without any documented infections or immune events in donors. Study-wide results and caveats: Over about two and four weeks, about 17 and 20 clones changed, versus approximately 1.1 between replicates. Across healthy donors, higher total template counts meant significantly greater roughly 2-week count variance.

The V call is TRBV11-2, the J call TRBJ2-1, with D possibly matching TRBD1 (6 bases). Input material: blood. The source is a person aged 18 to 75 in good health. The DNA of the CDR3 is TGTGCCAGCAGCTTTGGGGGCGATGAGCAGTTCTTC. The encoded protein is CASSFGGDEQFF.